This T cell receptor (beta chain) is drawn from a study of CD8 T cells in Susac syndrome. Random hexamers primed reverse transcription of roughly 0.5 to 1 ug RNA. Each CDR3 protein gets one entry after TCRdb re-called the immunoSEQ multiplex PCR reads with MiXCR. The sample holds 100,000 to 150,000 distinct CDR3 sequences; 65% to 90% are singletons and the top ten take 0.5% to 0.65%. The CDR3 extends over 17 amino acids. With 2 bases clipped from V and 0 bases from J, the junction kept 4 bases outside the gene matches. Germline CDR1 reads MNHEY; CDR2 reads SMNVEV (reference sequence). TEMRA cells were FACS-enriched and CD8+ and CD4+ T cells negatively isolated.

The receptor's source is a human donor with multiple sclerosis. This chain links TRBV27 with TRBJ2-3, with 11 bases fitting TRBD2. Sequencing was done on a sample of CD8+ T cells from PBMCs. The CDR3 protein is CASSLTSGSHSTDTQYF. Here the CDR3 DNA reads TGTGCCAGCAGTTTAACTAGCGGGAGCCACAGCACAGATACGCAGTATTTT.